These 30 T cell receptor beta chains were all obtained from the same sample, sequenced in a study of metastatic and nonmetastatic thyroid tumors. Prior to thyroid surgery, none of the patients had received any treatment. MiXCR reprocessed the PCR reads for TCRdb. The sample shows tens of thousands of clones, about a sixth of them seen only once. Sequencing input: blood. Every receptor here comes from a female donor with papillary thyroid cancer or a benign thyroid nodule (not recorded which). Some clones in this sample may be carry-over from other donors' samples.

In this sample, this clone turned up once. The chain carries TRBV13 and TRBJ1-1; D may be TRBD1 (5 bases). CDR1 is PRHDT and CDR2 is FYEKMQ in the germline V gene (reference sequence). The CDR3 covers 12 residues. V shed 0 bases and J shed 11 bases, with 10 bases lying between them. The CDR3, as DNA: TGTGCCAGCAGCTTAGGACAGGTTGCGGCTTTCTTT. Protein: CASSLGQVAAFF.

This clone appeared many times. The rearrangement joins TRBV20-1 to TRBJ2-3; weak D call: TRBD2 (6 bases). Germline V gene sequence: CDR1 DFQATT, CDR2 SNEGSKA (reference sequence). V was cut by 0 bases and J by 3 bases, with 13 bases left in between. The CDR3 runs 15 residues. CDR3 region: CSAREMTSWTDTQYF. The DNA of the CDR3 is TGCAGTGCTAGAGAAATGACTAGTTGGACAGATACGCAGTATTTT.

This clone has a count of ten or more. The chain employs TRBV14 and TRBJ2-3; the match to TRBD1 covers 7 bases. The germline CDR1 and CDR2 sequences are SGHDN and FVKESK. The CDR3 is made up of 13 amino acids. Trimming cost V 2 bases and J 8 bases; bases outside gene matches: 4. The CDR3 loop reads CASSQMTGRTQYF. CDR3 in DNA: TGTGCCAGCAGCCAAATGACAGGGCGTACGCAGTATTTT.

This clone occurred many times. Since a much larger clone is just one base distant, this may be a read error. In nucleotides, the CDR3 is TGTGCCGGCAGTTACTCGGACGGGTCCGGGCCCCAGCATTTT. This translates into CAGSYSDGSGPQHF. The chain carries TRBV6-6 and TRBJ1-5; D call uncertain. This CDR3 has 14 amino acids. Per germline, CDR1 MNHNY and CDR2 SVGAGI (reference sequence).

The sample holds many counts of this clone. The gene calls are TRBV5-1 and TRBJ1-4; unclear D gene. Trimming left V 7 bases short and J 0 bases short, with 13 bases between. The CDR3 length is 15 residues. Germline V gene data show CDR1 as SGHRS and CDR2 as YFSETQ. In DNA, the CDR3 is TGCGCCAGCGGGGTAGGGCCCGCAACTAATGAAAAACTGTTTTTT. Its protein product is CASGVGPATNEKLFF.

In this sample, this clone turned up many times. This chain links TRBV20-1 with TRBJ2-3; 12 positions agree with TRBD2. The V segment lost 6 bases and the J segment 6 bases; nucleotides outside the gene matches: 7. This CDR3 spans 14 amino acids. The germline gives CDR1 DFQATT, CDR2 SNEGSKA (reference sequence). The CDR3 region has the DNA TGCAGTGCCCAACTAGCGGGAGGCCCTGATACGCAGTATTTT. This gives the protein CSAQLAGGPDTQYF.

This sequence joins TRBV6-1 and TRBJ1-6; 8 bases agree with TRBD1. CDR1 MNHNS and CDR2 SASEGT come from the germline V gene. Trimming took 6 bases from V and 9 from J; bases not matched to a gene: 4. The CDR3 has 13 residues. The CDR3 here is CASRDRVSSPLHF. The CDR3 bases are TGTGCCAGCAGGGACAGGGTGTCTTCACCCCTCCACTTT.

This clone was recorded once. The gene calls are TRBV11-2 and TRBJ2-7; a weak D match, TRBD1 (6 bases). Trimming cost V 5 bases and J 0 bases, with 11 bases left between them. Germline V gene sequence: CDR1 SGHAT, CDR2 FQNNGV. This CDR3 contains 14 residues. The CDR3 region is CASSHRTASYEQYF. The CDR3 DNA sequence: TGTGCCAGCAGCCATAGGACAGCCTCCTACGAGCAGTACTTC.

The chain employs TRBV7-8 and TRBJ2-1, with D possibly TRBD2 on 6 matching bases. The CDR3 sequence is 14 residues long. Trimming shortened V by 8 bases and J by 7 bases, and 18 bases separated the two germline ends. CDR1 is SGHVS, CDR2 FQNEAQ, per germline. In DNA form, the CDR3 reads TGTGCCAGCGGTAATGGGGGAGGCCGAAATGAGCAGTTCTTC. Its protein product is CASGNGGGRNEQFF.

A few counts support this clone. The genes are TRBV25-1 and TRBJ2-1, with 8 bases fitting TRBD2. Per germline, CDR1 MGHDK and CDR2 SYGVNS. Germline trimming cut 9 bases from V and 2 bases from J; bases unmatched to any gene: 3. The CDR3 extends over 13 amino acids. The CDR3 DNA is TGTGCCAGAAAGCGGGAGCCCTACAATGAGCAGTTCTTC. It yields the protein CARKREPYNEQFF.

This clone was recorded many times. The rearrangement links TRBV7-6 to TRBJ2-7, with 7 bases lining up with TRBD2. CDR1 and CDR2 (germline): SGHVS, FNYEAQ. Trimming cost V 1 base and J 2 bases; bases outside gene matches: 8. The CDR3 is 16 residues long. CDR3 DNA sequence: TGTGCCAGCAGCTTAGGGGTACGTGGGAGGGCCTACGAGCAGTACTTC. This translates into CASSLGVRGRAYEQYF.

This clone was picked up many times. V is TRBV6-2 or TRBV6-3 and J is TRBJ2-1, with 15 bases fitting TRBD2. CDR1 and CDR2 (germline): MNHEY, SVGEGT. V trimming: 6 bases; J trimming: 0 bases; junction bases outside the gene matches: 9. The CDR3 is 19 residues long. As DNA, the CDR3 is TGTGCCAGCAGACAGACGGGACTAGCGGGGGGAACCTCCTACAATGAGCAGTTCTTC. This gives the protein CASRQTGLAGGTSYNEQFF.

There are a few counts of this clone. One end of the junction varies from germline; a read error may be responsible. This chain connects TRBV6-1 to TRBJ2-2; D not resolved. This CDR3 is built from 14 residues. CDR1 is MNHNS, CDR2 SASEGT, per germline. The CDR3 DNA reads as TGTGCCAGCAGTGGACTGACAAACACCGGTGAGCTGTTTTTT. Protein sequence: CASSGLTNTGELFF.

Many counts were recorded for this clone. V gene TRBV11-2 combines with J gene TRBJ1-2, with D possibly TRBD1 on 6 matching bases. The germline V gene encodes CDR1 SGHAT and CDR2 FQNNGV. V lost 5 bases to trimming and J lost 4 bases, with 14 bases between them. The CDR3 sequence is 14 residues long. The CDR3 sequence is CASSKGGAPYGYTF. The DNA of the CDR3 is TGTGCCAGCAGCAAAGGGGGGGCCCCCTATGGCTACACCTTC.

This clone was counted many times. The chain employs TRBV29-1 and TRBJ2-7, with D hard to call. The CDR3 totals 12 residues. The germline V and J ends were trimmed by 6 bases and 7 bases, with 16 bases remaining between them. The V gene's germline CDR1 is SQVTM and CDR2 ANQGSEA. The CDR3 sequence is CSVGLSSREQYF. The CDR3 nucleotides read TGCAGCGTGGGCCTTTCCTCTCGAGAGCAGTACTTC.

The V and J genes are TRBV11-1 and TRBJ1-4, with 8 bases aligning to TRBD1. V trimming: 6 bases; J trimming: 7 bases; junction bases outside the gene matches: 10. CDR1 is SGHAT and CDR2 is FQDESV in the germline V gene (reference sequence). This CDR3 region has 15 residues. The CDR3 here is CASSLQTGASEKLFF. CDR3 coding DNA: TGTGCCAGCAGTCTCCAGACAGGGGCCAGTGAAAAACTGTTTTTT.

This clone was picked up one time. The junction departs from germline at one end; a sequencing error may be responsible. The chain is built from TRBV7-8 and TRBJ2-7; D ambiguous. This CDR3 contains 14 residues. Germline V gene sequence: CDR1 SGHVS, CDR2 FQNEAQ. This chain's CDR3 is CASGLAASHYDQYF. The CDR3 nucleotides read TGTGCCAGCGGCTTAGCTGCCTCGCACTACGATCAGTACTTC.

This clone was picked up many times. The sample holds other DNA sequences that translate to the same CDR3. The chain couples TRBV3-1 to TRBJ1-3, with D unresolved. CDR3 length: 16 amino acids. The V gene lost 1 base and the J gene lost 1 base, with 11 bases spanning the gap. Germline-derived CDR1 and CDR2 are LGHDT and YNNKEL (reference sequence). CDR3 residues: CASSQGATESGNTIYF. The CDR3 DNA reads as TGTGCCAGCAGCCAAGGGGCGACGGAATCTGGAAACACCATATATTTT.

With regard to this clone: Relative to the germline gene, one junction end is altered; a read error may explain this. The chain uses TRBV11-1 and TRBJ1-6; a possible D gene is TRBD1 (5 bases). The CDR3 contains 17 residues. Germline V CDR1 and CDR2: SGHAT, FQDESV (reference sequence). In nucleotides, the CDR3 is TGTGCCACATCCCAACAAGGACGGGGAACACAGGATTCACCACTCCACTTT. It codes for CATSQQGRGTQDSPLHF.

To note about this clone: One end of the junction does not line up with germline, which may come from a read error. V and J are TRBV29-1 and TRBJ2-2; possibly TRBD2 for D (5 bases). The CDR3 is 12 residues long. Germline CDR1 is SQVTM and CDR2 is ANQGSEA. The CDR3 region is CSAWETPGELFF. In DNA form, the CDR3 reads TGTAGCGCATGGGAGACCCCCGGGGAGCTGTTTTTT.

By share, this clone ranks as medium-sized. The chain links TRBV2 to TRBJ2-1, with 11 bases lining up with TRBD2. CDR3 length: 13 amino acids. With V trimmed by 3 bases and J by 12 bases, 4 bases remained unmatched. Germline V CDR1 and CDR2: SNHLY, FYNNEI. As DNA, the CDR3 is TGTGCCAGCAGTGAGCCTAGCGGGAGGTGGCAGTTCTTC. It yields the protein CASSEPSGRWQFF.

This clone was seen repeatedly, ten times or more. The CDR3 spells CASSQGATGGKLFF. CDR3 nucleotides: TGTGCCAGCAGCCAAGGTGCGACAGGGGGAAAACTGTTTTTT. The chain carries TRBV3-1 and TRBJ1-4; the match to TRBD1 covers 9 bases. The CDR3 extends over 14 amino acids. The V and J ends lost 1 base and 10 bases, in that order; junction bases with no gene match: 4. The germline CDR1 and CDR2 sequences are LGHDT and YNNKEL (reference sequence).

The table lists this clone with many counts. The J gene is TRBJ2-2, the V gene TRBV12-3 or TRBV12-4; D is ambiguous. V was shortened by 5 bases and J by 9 bases, with 13 bases between the two germline ends. CDR3 length equals 13 residues. The CDR3 sequence is CASSRLRSRELFF. CDR3 nucleotide sequence: TGTGCCAGCAGTCGCCTCAGGTCCCGGGAGCTGTTTTTT.

In the case of this clone: At one end the junction does not follow the germline gene, possibly because of a read error. Other DNA sequences of this sample code for an identical CDR3. Here the CDR3 reads CSAREGVWNSPLHF. The CDR3 DNA sequence: TGCAGTGCTAGAGAAGGGGTTTGGAACTCACCCCTACACTTT. The chain has TRBV20-1 and TRBJ1-6, with D possibly being TRBD1 (5 bases). Germline V gene sequence: CDR1 DFQATT, CDR2 SNEGSKA (reference sequence). CDR3 length: 14 residues.

J is TRBJ1-5 and V is TRBV6-1, with D unclear. The germline gives CDR1 MNHNS, CDR2 SASEGT. This CDR3 has 14 amino acids. V lost 8 bases to trimming and J lost 14 bases, with 25 bases between them. The CDR3 bases are TGTGCCAGCGGGAGGTCTGATAGCAATCAGACCAAGCATTTT. Protein sequence: CASGRSDSNQTKHF.

The table lists this clone with many counts. In nucleotides, the CDR3 is TGTGCCAGCAGCCAAGATATGACTAGCGGGGTGAATGAGCAGTTCTTC. The encoded protein is CASSQDMTSGVNEQFF. The rearrangement uses TRBV4-2 and TRBJ2-1; 11 positions match TRBD2. The CDR3 is 16 amino acids. Germline assignment: CDR1 LGHNA and CDR2 YNFKEQ. V dropped 0 bases and J dropped 7; count of bases not matched to a gene: 5.

This clone was observed many times. CDR3 sequence reads: CAISELDRAGELFF. In DNA, the CDR3 is TGTGCCATCAGTGAATTGGACAGGGCCGGGGAGCTGTTTTTT. This chain links TRBV10-3 with TRBJ2-2, with TRBD1 identical over 8 bases. Trimming took 3 bases from V and 6 from J; bases not matched to a gene: 3. This CDR3 is 14 amino acids long. Germline V CDR1 and CDR2: ENHRY, SYGVKD.

By frequency in the sample, this clone is medium-sized. The genes are TRBV5-1 and TRBJ2-1; the D is unclear. Germline V gene lookup returns CDR1 SGHRS and CDR2 YFSETQ. CDR3 size: 14 residues. V lost 1 base to trimming and J lost 3 bases, with 8 bases between them. CDR3 bases: TGCGCCAGCAGCTTGAGTTCAGGCTACAATGAGCAGTTCTTC. It encodes CASSLSSGYNEQFF.

V gene TRBV28 combines with J gene TRBJ2-1, with unresolved D. Germline V lookup: CDR1 MDHEN, CDR2 SYDVKM. Trimming took off 7 bases at V and 2 bases at J, with 9 bases between the two ends. This CDR3 contains 13 residues. For the CDR3, the DNA is TGTGCCAGCACTCCGGACCCCTACAATGAGCAGTTCTTC. It translates to CASTPDPYNEQFF.

In its sample, this clone was seen a few times. The rearrangement joins TRBV28 to TRBJ2-7, with no clear D. The CDR3 extends over 12 amino acids. Per germline, CDR1 MDHEN and CDR2 SYDVKM. V gave up 3 bases and J gave up 5 bases, with 8 bases separating them. The chain's CDR3 is CASSFSSHEQYF. The CDR3 DNA follows: TGTGCCAGCAGTTTTTCTTCCCACGAGCAGTACTTC.